The 32 T cell receptor beta chains in this list originate from one sample, sequenced in a study of Graves' ophthalmopathy and Graves' hyperthyroidism. Amplified material comprised TCR beta CDR3 regions derived from RNA transcripts. Scientists carried out first-round RT-PCR using HTBI primers and then a second-round multiplex PCR. Using its own MiXCR run on the multiplex PCR reads, TCRdb lists one record per CDR3 protein. Altogether about 740,000 distinct CDR3 sequences are present, 40% being singletons, with the ten largest covering about 40%. Sequenced: peripheral blood. The receptors were sampled from an adult man with Graves' ophthalmopathy.

The chain couples TRBV7-9 to TRBJ2-7, with TRBD2 identical over 8 bases. The V gene's germline CDR1 is SEHNR and CDR2 FQNEAQ (reference sequence). Losses at the gene ends were 3 bases for V and 4 bases for J; bases not matched to a gene: 5. The CDR3 length is 14 residues. Here the CDR3 DNA reads TGTGCCAGCAGCTTCGCCGGGGGGGAATACGAGCAGTACTTC. This gives the protein CASSFAGGEYEQYF.

This clonotype occurred many times. V is TRBV9 and J is TRBJ1-1; D gene uncertain. The CDR3 runs 13 residues. From germline, CDR1 is SGDLS and CDR2 YYNGEE. V was trimmed by 0 bases and J by 3 bases, leaving 6 bases between them. In DNA, the CDR3 is TGTGCCAGCAGCGTAGTGGATTACACTGAAGCTTTCTTT. As protein: CASSVVDYTEAFF.

The genes are TRBV2 and TRBJ1-2; possible D gene TRBD1, 6 bases. The CDR3 is made up of 13 amino acids. V was pared by 6 bases and J by 0 bases, with 8 bases between. CDR1 SNHLY and CDR2 FYNNEI come from the germline V gene. CDR3 residues: CASSGQSNYGYTF. Written as DNA, the CDR3 is TGTGCCAGCAGCGGACAGTCTAACTATGGCTACACCTTC.

The chain uses TRBV4-1 and TRBJ1-4, with 8 positions matching TRBD1. CDR3 length: 15 amino acids. V shed 4 bases and J 7 bases; nucleotides not matched to a gene: 8. Germline CDR1 and CDR2: MGHRA and YSYEKL. The CDR3 DNA follows: TGCGCCAGCAGCCTTCAGGGGGCGCTGACTGAAAAACTGTTTTTT. Protein sequence: CASSLQGALTEKLFF.

With regard to this clonotype: The junction and the germline gene differ at one end; a read error may be behind it. The chain joins TRBV10-3 to TRBJ2-7; D remains unclear. The CDR3 has 14 residues. Germline loops: CDR1 ENHRY, CDR2 SYGVKD. CDR3 sequence (DNA): TGTGCCAGCAGTCCTATGACTGCTTCCTACGAGCAGTACTTC. Its translation is CASSPMTASYEQYF.

The V call is TRBV20-1, the J call TRBJ2-5, with TRBD2 matching 8 bases. CDR3 length: 13 residues. CDR1 is DFQATT and CDR2 is SNEGSKA in the germline V gene (reference sequence). In DNA form, the CDR3 reads TGCAGCCGTGGACCTCTAGCGGGAGAGACCCAGTACTTC. Encoded protein: CSRGPLAGETQYF.

The chain carries TRBV10-3 and TRBJ1-2, with TRBD1 as a possible D gene (6 bases). CDR1 ENHRY and CDR2 SYGVKD come from the germline V gene. CDR3 length: 17 amino acids. Trimming took 10 bases from V and 0 from J, leaving 24 bases between them. The chain's CDR3 is CASSRSGVRLSNYGYTF. In DNA, the CDR3 is TGTGCCAGCAGCAGATCAGGGGTTCGCCTATCTAACTATGGCTACACCTTC.

This clonotype was observed a few times. The chain carries TRBV25-1 and TRBJ2-2; 8 positions match TRBD2. Germline V gene lookup returns CDR1 MGHDK and CDR2 SYGVNS. The junction had 3 bases not matched to a gene; V was cut back by 3 bases and J by 3 bases. This CDR3 has 15 amino acids. In DNA form, the CDR3 reads TGTGCCAGCAGTGACGACGGGAGGGACACCGGGGAGCTGTTTTTT. Its translation is CASSDDGRDTGELFF.

This clonotype was counted at least ten times. The rearrangement joins TRBV15 to TRBJ2-7; D is perhaps TRBD1 or TRBD2 (5 bases each). The germline CDR1 and CDR2 sequences are LNHNV and YYDKDF (reference sequence). The CDR3 runs to 16 residues. Deletions cut 2 bases from V and 3 bases from J, with 17 bases between. The CDR3 nucleotides read TGTGCCACCAGCAGATCACCCTGGGGGATGCACTACGAGCAGTACTTC. It is translated as CATSRSPWGMHYEQYF.

In regard to this clonotype: One end of the junction fails to match germline, which may point to a read error. V is TRBV11-1 and J is TRBJ2-7, with 10 bases lining up with TRBD1. The V gene's germline CDR1 is SGHAT and CDR2 FQDESV (reference sequence). The CDR3 contains 12 residues. The CDR3 region has the DNA TGTGCCAGCAGCTCGGGGGGGACAGGGGACCACTTC. This translates into CASSSGGTGDHF.

This clonotype has ten or more counts. This rearrangement joins TRBV20-1 to TRBJ1-2; weak D call: TRBD1 (6 bases). This CDR3 has 12 amino acids. Looked up from germline, CDR1 is DFQATT and CDR2 is SNEGSKA (reference sequence). Trimming removed 3 bases from V and 7 bases from J, with 12 bases in between. The CDR3 protein is CSASPQGRGYTF. The CDR3 nucleotides read TGCAGTGCTAGCCCACAGGGACGTGGCTACACCTTC.

V gene TRBV25-1 combines with J gene TRBJ1-1; TRBD1 matches at 7 bases. Germline CDR1 and CDR2: MGHDK and SYGVNS. The CDR3 consists of 16 residues. Germline trimming cut 5 bases from V and 0 bases from J; bases unmatched to any gene: 9. CDR3 loop: CASSSPETGMNTEAFF. The CDR3 region has the DNA TGTGCCAGCAGTTCTCCAGAGACAGGGATGAACACTGAAGCTTTCTTT.

The chain recombines TRBV9 with TRBJ2-3, with D perhaps TRBD2 (5 bases). CDR3 length equals 17 residues. Germline CDR1 and CDR2: SGDLS and YYNGEE. Trimming shortened V by 4 bases and J by 0 bases, and 18 bases separated the two germline ends. For the CDR3, the DNA is TGTGCCAGCAGCCCTACGAAGTGGCGGACTAGCACAGATACGCAGTATTTT. This gives the protein CASSPTKWRTSTDTQYF.

There are many counts of this clonotype. The chain employs TRBV25-1 and TRBJ2-5; D gene unclear. Germline V CDR1 and CDR2: MGHDK, SYGVNS. There are 13 residues in the CDR3. V lost 4 bases to trimming and J lost 2 bases, with 8 bases between them. CDR3 sequence (DNA): TGTGCCAGCAGTGCCCAACGACAAGAGACCCAGTACTTC. This codes for CASSAQRQETQYF.

The chain is built from TRBV5-1 and TRBJ2-7; D is perhaps TRBD1 (6 bases). V was clipped by 6 bases and J by 6 bases, with 16 bases between them. There are 13 residues in the CDR3. The germline V gene encodes CDR1 SGHRS and CDR2 YFSETQ. CDR3 region: CASTGQGLSEQYF. The CDR3 region has the DNA TGCGCCAGCACGGGACAAGGGTTGTCCGAGCAGTACTTC. The whole variable domain, remainder taken from reference TRBV5-1 and TRBJ2-7, is KAGVTQTPRYLIKTRGQQVTLSCSPISGHRSVSWYQQTPGQGLQFLFEYFSETQRNKGNFPGRFSGRQFSNSRSEMNVSTLELGDSALYLCASTGQGLSEQYFGPGTRLTVT.

V is TRBV20-1 and J is TRBJ2-7; a weak D match, TRBD1 (6 bases). Germline V gives CDR1 DFQATT, CDR2 SNEGSKA (reference sequence). The CDR3 has 16 amino acids. V was shortened by 0 bases and J by 0 bases, with 15 bases between the two germline ends. CDR3 in amino acids: CSARDLAGAYSYEQYF. The CDR3 DNA sequence: TGCAGTGCTAGAGATCTGGCAGGGGCCTACTCCTACGAGCAGTACTTC.

Of note for this clonotype: A much larger clone lies one base from this, so it may be a read error. V gene TRBV2 combines with J gene TRBJ1-1; D remains ambiguous. V lost 5 bases to trimming and J lost 1 base, with 5 bases between them. The CDR3 covers 12 residues. Germline V CDR1 and CDR2: SNHLY, FYNNEI. The CDR3 bases are TGTGCCAGCAGTTGCCCGAACACTGAAGCTTTCTTT. Encoded protein: CASSCPNTEAFF. Full variable domain (rest looked up from reference TRBV2 and TRBJ1-1): EPEVTQTPSHQVTQMGQEVILRCVPISNHLYFYWYRQILGQKVEFLVSFYNNEISEKSEIFDDQFSVERPDGSNFTLKIRSTKLEDSAMYFCASSCPNTEAFFGQGTRLTVV.

This clonotype came up once. The chain is built from TRBV10-3 and TRBJ1-4; TRBD1 matches at 9 bases. Germline CDR1 reads ENHRY; CDR2 reads SYGVKD. The CDR3 sequence is 13 residues long. J was trimmed by 8 bases and V by 4 bases; bases with no gene match: 2. In nucleotides, the CDR3 is TGTGCCATCAGTGCGGGACAGGGAGAAAAACTGTTTTTT. Translation gives CAISAGQGEKLFF.

The V gene is TRBV5-4, the J gene TRBJ1-2; D is unclear. Germline V CDR1 and CDR2: SGHNT, YYREEE (reference sequence). This CDR3 is 15 amino acids long. The V and J ends lost 5 bases and 0 bases respectively, with 14 bases between them. Here the CDR3 DNA reads TGTGCCAGCAGAGGACGGACCGATACTAACTATGGCTACACCTTC. Amino acids: CASRGRTDTNYGYTF.

The chain carries TRBV4-2 and TRBJ2-7; 12 nucleotides line up with TRBD1. Looked up from germline, CDR1 is LGHNA and CDR2 is YNFKEQ. The CDR3 runs to 14 residues. V was pared by 8 bases and J by 10 bases, with 12 bases of the junction left unmatched. In DNA, the CDR3 is TGTGCCAGCTCACCAACCGGGACAGGGGGCGAACAGTACTTC. Translated, it gives CASSPTGTGGEQYF.

This clonotype was detected many times. The genes are TRBV29-1 and TRBJ2-5; tentatively, D is TRBD1 (5 bases). CDR3 length: 13 amino acids. V lost 6 bases to trimming and J lost 6 bases, with 17 bases between them. The V gene's germline CDR1 is SQVTM and CDR2 ANQGSEA. The CDR3 DNA follows: TGCAGCGTCCCGAGTCCAGGGCAAAAGACCCAGTACTTC. It translates to CSVPSPGQKTQYF. Together with reference TRBV29-1 and TRBJ2-5, the CDR3 gives the full variable domain: SAVISQKPSRDICQRGTSLTIQCQVDSQVTMMFWYRQQPGQSLTLIATANQGSEATYESGFVIDKFPISRPNLTFSTLTVSNMSPEDSSIYLCSVPSPGQKTQYFGPGTRLLVL.

This clonotype was observed at least ten times. This rearrangement joins TRBV29-1 to TRBJ1-2; D gene unclear. Trimming cost V 0 bases and J 6 bases, with 14 bases left between them. This CDR3 is built from 14 residues. Germline loops: CDR1 SQVTM, CDR2 ANQGSEA. CDR3 DNA sequence: TGCAGCGTTGAAGATATTTGGGAATCGCATGGCTACACCTTC. Protein sequence: CSVEDIWESHGYTF.

The chain links TRBV11-2 to TRBJ1-2, with unresolved D. CDR1 SGHAT and CDR2 FQNNGV come from the germline V gene. V gave up 0 bases and J gave up 4 bases, with 12 bases separating them. The CDR3 length is 15 residues. The CDR3 here is CASSLDDTDRYGYTF. In DNA, the CDR3 is TGTGCCAGCAGCTTAGATGACACGGACCGCTATGGCTACACCTTC.

This clonotype showed up just a few times. The chain combines TRBV10-3 with TRBJ2-7; no clear D. This CDR3 has 11 residues. Germline V gene sequence: CDR1 ENHRY, CDR2 SYGVKD. Trimming cost V 6 bases and J 11 bases, with 14 bases left between them. The CDR3 sequence: CAIRQSGQKYF. For the CDR3, the DNA is TGTGCCATCAGACAAAGTGGGCAGAAGTACTTC.

The chain links TRBV7-9 to TRBJ2-2, with TRBD2 matching 8 bases. Germline CDR1 and CDR2: SEHNR and FQNEAQ (reference sequence). J gave up 0 bases and V 5 bases, and 8 bases lay outside the gene matches. The CDR3 spans 17 residues. The chain's CDR3 is CASSLFTGGSNTGELFF. The CDR3 region has the DNA TGTGCCAGCAGCCTCTTCACGGGGGGGTCGAACACCGGGGAGCTGTTTTTT.

About this clonotype: This may stem from a read error, because a much larger clone lies one nucleotide away. The chain has TRBV19 and TRBJ1-2; TRBD1 is a possible D gene (6 bases). Germline CDR1 and CDR2: LNHDA and SQIVND (reference sequence). The V end was cut by 4 bases, the J end by 3 bases, with 12 bases between. This CDR3 contains 14 residues. For the CDR3, the DNA is TGTGCCAGTAGTAGAGGCAGGGGCGACTATGGCTACACCTTC. Translated, it gives CASSRGRGDYGYTF.

This clonotype was recorded a few times. The chain employs TRBV5-6 and TRBJ1-2; D unclear. The germline gives CDR1 SGHDT, CDR2 YYEEEE. Trimming removed 0 bases at V and 4 bases at J, with 7 bases between. CDR3 length equals 13 residues. The DNA of the CDR3 is TGTGCCAGCAGCTTGGCCCAGGTCTATGGCTACACCTTC. Protein product: CASSLAQVYGYTF.

V usage is TRBV20-1 and J usage is TRBJ2-5; 13 bases are a match to TRBD2. Germline lookup yields CDR1 DFQATT and CDR2 SNEGSKA (reference sequence). This CDR3 contains 16 residues. The V gene end was trimmed by 3 bases and the J gene end by 1 base; junction bases not matched to a gene: 5. DNA for the CDR3: TGCAGTGCTAGGCTTGGGACTAGCGGGGCCCAAGAGACCCAGTACTTC. Translated, it gives CSARLGTSGAQETQYF.

This clonotype was found a few times. The rearrangement joins TRBV25-1 to TRBJ2-2; 7 bases fit TRBD1. The CDR3 is made up of 14 amino acids. Per germline, CDR1 MGHDK and CDR2 SYGVNS. J lost 5 bases, V lost 6 bases, and 6 bases had no gene match. The CDR3, as DNA: TGTGCCAGCAGGCCTCAGGGGGTAACCGGGGAGCTGTTTTTT. Encoded protein: CASRPQGVTGELFF.

The chain employs TRBV11-2 and TRBJ2-7, with D possibly TRBD1 on 5 matching bases. The V end was cut by 5 bases, the J end by 6 bases, with 17 bases between. CDR3 length: 14 amino acids. CDR1 is SGHAT, CDR2 FQNNGV, per germline. The CDR3 loop is CASSPHLGQGEQYF. The CDR3, as DNA: TGTGCCAGCAGCCCCCACTTGGGGCAAGGCGAGCAGTACTTC.

This clonotype was seen many times. The chain links TRBV24-1 to TRBJ1-5, with 7 nucleotides matching TRBD1. The CDR3 has 15 amino acids. Germline CDR1 and CDR2: KGHDR and SFDVKD. Losses at the gene ends were 11 bases for V and 0 bases for J; bases not matched to a gene: 9. In DNA, the CDR3 is TGTGCCAGCAGCCTCGGGACAGTTAGCAATCAGCCCCAGCATTTT. Translating gives CASSLGTVSNQPQHF.

This clonotype was detected ten times or more. The chain joins TRBV10-2 to TRBJ1-5, with D tentatively TRBD1 (6 bases). The CDR3 runs 13 residues. CDR1 WSHSY and CDR2 SAAADI come from the germline V gene. Deletions cut 3 bases from V and 7 bases from J, with 10 bases between. CDR3 DNA sequence: TGCGCCAGCAGTGAAATGGGGGCCCAGCCCCAGCATTTT. As protein: CASSEMGAQPQHF.